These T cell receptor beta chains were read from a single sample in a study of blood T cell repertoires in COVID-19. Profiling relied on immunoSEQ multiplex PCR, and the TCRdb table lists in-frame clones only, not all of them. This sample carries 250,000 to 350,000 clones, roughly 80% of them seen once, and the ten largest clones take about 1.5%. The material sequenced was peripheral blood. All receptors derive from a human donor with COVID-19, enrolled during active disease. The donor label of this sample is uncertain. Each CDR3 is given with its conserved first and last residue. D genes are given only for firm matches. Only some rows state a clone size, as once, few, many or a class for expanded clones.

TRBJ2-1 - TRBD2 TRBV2 TGTGCCAGCAAGCGGGAGCAAAGGTACAATGAGCAGTTCTTC CASKREQRYNEQFF
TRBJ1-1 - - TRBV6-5 TGTGCCAGCAGTTATCAGGGGATGAACACTGAAGCTTTCTTT CASSYQGMNTEAFF
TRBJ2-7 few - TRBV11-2 TGTGCCAGCAGCTGGAGGCTGGAGCAGTACTTC CASSWRLEQYF
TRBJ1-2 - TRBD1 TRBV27 TGTGCCAGCAGTTCCTGGACAGGGCCCTATGGCTACACCTTC CASSSWTGPYGYTF
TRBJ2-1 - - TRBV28 TGTGCCAGCAGTTTATGGGGGGGTCTCCAACGGTTCTTC CASSLWGGLQRFF
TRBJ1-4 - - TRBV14 TGTGCCAGCAGCCCTACTTATCAGGGAGGACTGTTTTTT CASSPTYQGGLFF
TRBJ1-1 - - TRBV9 TGTGCCAGCAGCTCAGGGACTTTCGCCCAAGCTTTCTTT CASSSGTFAQAFF
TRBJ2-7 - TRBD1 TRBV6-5 TGTGCCAGCAGCTACCGGGACAGGTTCGACGAGCAGTACTTC CASSYRDRFDEQYF
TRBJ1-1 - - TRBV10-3 TGTGCCATCAGTGAATTGAAGGCTCATGGGGCAGCTGAAGCTTTCTTT CAISELKAHGAAEAFF
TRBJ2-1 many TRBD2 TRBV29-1 TGCAGCGTAGGAAATTTAGCGGGATCCTACAATGAGCAGTTCTTC CSVGNLAGSYNEQFF
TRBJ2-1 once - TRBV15 TGTGCCACCAGCAGAAACCGGGACTTACGCTCCTACAATGAGCAGTTCTTC CATSRNRDLRSYNEQFF
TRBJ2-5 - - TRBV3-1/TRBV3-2 TGTGCCAGCAGCCAAGAGCCGGGAGTAGAGACCCAGTACTTC CASSQEPGVETQYF
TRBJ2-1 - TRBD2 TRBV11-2 TGTGCCAGCAGTCGGACTAGCGGCTACAATGAGCAGTTCTTC CASSRTSGYNEQFF
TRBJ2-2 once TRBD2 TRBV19 TGTGCCAGTAGCAAGCGGGAGGGAGGAGTAGAGGAGCTGTTTTTT CASSKREGGVEELFF
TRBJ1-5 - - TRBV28 TGTGCCACTAACCCAGGGGCCCTCAATCAGCCCCAGCATTTT CATNPGALNQPQHF
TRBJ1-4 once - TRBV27 TGTGCCAGCAGTTTAACCCCCCCGCAGGGAAGGGAAAAACTGTTTTTT CASSLTPPQGREKLFF
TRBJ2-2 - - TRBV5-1 TGCGCCAGCAGCTTGGAAGGGGTCACCGGGGAGCTGTTTTTT CASSLEGVTGELFF
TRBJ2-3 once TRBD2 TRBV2 TGTGCCAGCACAAGCGGGAGGGCCTCAGATACGCAGTATTTT CASTSGRASDTQYF
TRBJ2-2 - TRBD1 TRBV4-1 TGCGCCAGCAGCGCGACAGGGGGTAGGACCGGGGAGCTGTTTTTT CASSATGGRTGELFF
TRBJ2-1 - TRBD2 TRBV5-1 TGCGCCAGCAGCTTTCTGCTAGCGGTTGATAGCAATGAGCAGTTCTTC CASSFLLAVDSNEQFF
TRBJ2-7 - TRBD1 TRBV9 TGTGCCAGCAGCGGCAGACAGGGGGCCTCCTACGAGCAGTACTTC CASSGRQGASYEQYF
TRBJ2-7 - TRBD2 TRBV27 TGTGCCAGCAGTTTTGAGACTAGCGGGAGCTACGAGCAGTACTTC CASSFETSGSYEQYF
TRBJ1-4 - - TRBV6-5 TGTGCCAGCAGTTACTCGACAGGATCAAATGAAAAACTGTTTTTT CASSYSTGSNEKLFF
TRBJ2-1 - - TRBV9 TGTGCCAGCAGCCCCTCTGGGGAGAGAAGGCATGAGCAGTTCTTC CASSPSGERRHEQFF
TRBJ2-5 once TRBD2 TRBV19 TGTGCCAGTAGTCCTCGTAGCGGGAATCAAGAGACCCAGTACTTC CASSPRSGNQETQYF
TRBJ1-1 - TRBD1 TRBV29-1 TGCAGCGTCGGACAGGGGCTAAGGGGGACTGAAGCTTTCTTT CSVGQGLRGTEAFF
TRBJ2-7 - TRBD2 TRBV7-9 TGTGCCAGCAGCCATACGACTAGCGGGGCCCCCTACGAGCAGTACTTC CASSHTTSGAPYEQYF
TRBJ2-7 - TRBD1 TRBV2 TGTGCCAGCAGTGAACCGGGACAGGACAACCCTCGGAGCTCCTACGAGCAGTACTTC CASSEPGQDNPRSSYEQYF
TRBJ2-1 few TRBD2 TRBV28 TGTGCCAGCAGATCCGAGGGACTAGCGGGAGGGCCCTACAATGAGCAGTTCTTC CASRSEGLAGGPYNEQFF
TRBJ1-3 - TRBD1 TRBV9 TGTGCCAGCAGCGACACAGGGGTTAGCGACTCTGGAAACACCATATATTTT CASSDTGVSDSGNTIYF
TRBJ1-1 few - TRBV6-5 TGTGCCAGCAGTTACCTCGGGACCGGGAGGACTGAAGCTTTCTTT CASSYLGTGRTEAFF
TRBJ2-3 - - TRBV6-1 TGTGCCAGCAGTGACCTGACAGGCCGAGATACGCAGTATTTT CASSDLTGRDTQYF
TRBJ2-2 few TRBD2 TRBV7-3 TGTGCCAGCAGCTTAACTAGCGGGAGACAGACCGGGGAGCTGTTTTTT CASSLTSGRQTGELFF
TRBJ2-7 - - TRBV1 TGCACCAGCAGCCAAGATCCGGCTAGCGGATTCTACGAGCAGTACTTC CTSSQDPASGFYEQYF
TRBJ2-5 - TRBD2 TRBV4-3 TGCGCCAGCAGCCAGGGGGGTAGCGGGAGGATCGGGGAGACCCAGTACTTC CASSQGGSGRIGETQYF
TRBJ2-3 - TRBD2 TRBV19 TGTGCCAGTAGTATAGTTGCTAGCGGGAGTGAAGATACGCAGTATTTT CASSIVASGSEDTQYF
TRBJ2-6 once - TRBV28 TGTGCCAGCAGTTTATACGGCGGAATCTCTGGGGCCAACGTCCTGACTTTC CASSLYGGISGANVLTF
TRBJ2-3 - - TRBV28 TGTGCCAGCAGCCAGGTTAGCACAGATACGCAGTATTTT CASSQVSTDTQYF
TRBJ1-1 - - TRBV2 TGTGCCAGCACCCGTAGGAACACTGAAGCTTTCTTT CASTRRNTEAFF
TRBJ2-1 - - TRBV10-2 TGCGCCAGCAGTGAGGTCAGCTCCTACAATGAGCAGTTCTTC CASSEVSSYNEQFF
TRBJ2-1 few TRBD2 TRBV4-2 TGTGCCAGCAGCGACCTCTGGCGGGAGGGAAATGAGCAGTTCTTC CASSDLWREGNEQFF
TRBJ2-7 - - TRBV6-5 TGTGCCAGCAGCCAAAGACACGACTACGAGCAGTACTTC CASSQRHDYEQYF
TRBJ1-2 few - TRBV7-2 TGTGCCAGCAGCTGGGGCAGGGGTTACCCCAAGGATGGCTACACCTTC CASSWGRGYPKDGYTF
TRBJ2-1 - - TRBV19 TGTGCCAGTAGTATCCCTGCGTACCCCTCCTACAATGAGCAGTTCTTC CASSIPAYPSYNEQFF
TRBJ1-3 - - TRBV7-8 TGTGCCAGCAGATTAACCCCCGGGTACTCTGGAAACACCATATATTTT CASRLTPGYSGNTIYF
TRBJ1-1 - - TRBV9 TGTGCCAGCAGCGTAGATCCCAGGGCAGACACTGAAGCTTTCTTT CASSVDPRADTEAFF
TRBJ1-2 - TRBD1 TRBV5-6 TGTGCCAGCAGCATCCGACAGGGGCGTTCTAACTATGGCTACACCTTC CASSIRQGRSNYGYTF
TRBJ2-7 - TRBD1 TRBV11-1 TGTGCCAGCAGCTTGGGACAGGATTTGTACGAGCAGTACTTC CASSLGQDLYEQYF
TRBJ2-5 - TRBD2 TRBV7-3 TGTGCCAGCAGCTCGGGACTAGCGGGAGTAGAGACCCAGTACTTC CASSSGLAGVETQYF
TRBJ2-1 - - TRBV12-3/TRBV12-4 TGTGCCAGCAGTCCCCCCCCGGGGAATGAGCAGTTCTTC CASSPPPGNEQFF
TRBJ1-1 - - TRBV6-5 TGTGCCAGCAGTTACTCGATACAAACCACATACACTGAAGCTTTCTTT CASSYSIQTTYTEAFF
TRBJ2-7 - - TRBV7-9 TGTGCCAGCAGCTCAGAGGCGGGCGAGCAGTACTTC CASSSEAGEQYF
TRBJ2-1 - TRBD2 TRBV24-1 TGTGCCACCAGTGACCCGGGCGGGAGTATGGATGAGCAGTTCTTC CATSDPGGSMDEQFF
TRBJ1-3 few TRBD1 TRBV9 TGTGCCAGCAGCGAAGGGGACAGCTCTGGAAACACCATATATTTT CASSEGDSSGNTIYF
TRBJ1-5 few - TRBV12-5 TGTGCTAGTGGTCCTATCCCCCTTGGTCAGCCCCAGCATTTT CASGPIPLGQPQHF